What follows are 5 T cell receptor beta chains derived from one specimen sequenced in a study of T-cell memory formation after mild COVID-19. TCRdb re-analysed the 5' RACE reads in MiXCR, keeping a single row per CDR3 protein. This table holds 340,000 or so distinct CDR3 sequences, over 10% found once. Material for sequencing was PBMCs or a T cell subset sorted from them (not recorded which). Receptors originate from a young man who had mild COVID-19 (a few samples of this study predate the infection). Cell type and time point are not known.

The genes are TRBV4-3 and TRBJ1-1; a weak D match, TRBD1 (6 bases). The germline V gene has CDR1 LGHNA and CDR2 YSLEER. The CDR3 is 13 amino acids. With 9 bases removed from V and 1 base from J, the gap between germline ends came to 12 bases. The CDR3 here is CASGGSPNTEAFF. The CDR3 bases are TGCGCCAGTGGGGGCTCCCCGAACACTGAAGCTTTCTTT.

This clonotype was counted a few times. The V call is TRBV20-1, the J call TRBJ2-2; D unclear. The CDR3 totals 13 residues. Germline values: CDR1 DFQATT, CDR2 SNEGSKA (reference sequence). V lost 6 bases, J lost 0 bases, and 8 bases lay in between. CDR3 sequence reads: CSAALTNTGELFF. The CDR3 coding sequence is TGCAGTGCCGCGCTGACGAACACCGGGGAGCTGTTTTTT.

This clonotype was observed a handful of times. The V call is TRBV29-1, the J call TRBJ1-2; a weak D match, TRBD1 (6 bases). The germline V gene has CDR1 SQVTM and CDR2 ANQGSEA. The length of the CDR3 is 14 residues. The V end lost 4 bases, the J end lost 4 bases, and 16 bases lay between the germline ends. Written as DNA, the CDR3 is TGCAGCGTTGCCCGGGACACCAACCTCTATGGCTACACCTTC. Translation gives CSVARDTNLYGYTF.

This clonotype was recorded a few times. This chain connects TRBV7-2 to TRBJ1-1; the match to TRBD1 covers 9 bases. Germline V gene sequence: CDR1 SGHTA, CDR2 FQGNSA. Trimming removed 4 bases from V and 4 bases from J; junction bases left unmatched: 7. This CDR3 region has 15 residues. The CDR3 bases are TGTGCCAGCAGCTCTCTGGACAGGGGTGTCACTGAAGCTTTCTTT. It translates to CASSSLDRGVTEAFF.

V is TRBV27 and J is TRBJ2-1, with D tentatively TRBD2 (6 bases). This CDR3 is built from 13 residues. The ends were cut back, 6 bases at V and 7 bases at J, with 13 bases in the middle. Germline V gene lookup returns CDR1 MNHEY and CDR2 SMNVEV (reference sequence). The CDR3 DNA sequence: TGTGCCAGCAGCCGTGCGGGGTGGAATGAGCAGTTCTTC. The encoded protein is CASSRAGWNEQFF.